This T cell receptor (beta chain) was sequenced in a study of T-cell memory formation after mild COVID-19. Worth noting for this clonotype: The antigen is undetermined.

The CDR3 totals 14 residues. Germline V gene sequence: CDR1 ENHRY, CDR2 SYGVKD. V lost 7 bases and J 5 bases, leaving 18 bases between the germline ends. Study results and caveats: A second wave of clones peaked on day 37, and their SARS-CoV-2 specificity went unconfirmed. A balance of CD4 and CD8 characterized clones contracting day 15 to 85, whereas later expanders leaned CD4+. Chiefly within CM and EM were the contracting CD4+ clones; CD8+ ones were within EMRA.

TCR alpha and TCR beta cDNA libraries with sample barcodes and UMIs came from 5'RACE using constant-segment primers. MiXCR, run by TCRdb on the 5' RACE reads, gives a single entry per CDR3 protein. The sample has approximately 290,000 distinct CDR3 sequences; about a sixth are singletons. The chain recombines TRBV10-3 with TRBJ2-7; possibly TRBD1 for D (5 bases). Source material: PBMCs or a T cell subset sorted from them (not recorded which). The receptor comes from a man between 18 and 29 years old who had mild COVID-19 (a few samples of this study predate the infection). Cell type and time point are not known. The CDR3 protein is CAIMSQGAWNEQYF. The CDR3 bases are TGTGCCATCATGTCCCAAGGGGCATGGAACGAGCAGTACTTC.